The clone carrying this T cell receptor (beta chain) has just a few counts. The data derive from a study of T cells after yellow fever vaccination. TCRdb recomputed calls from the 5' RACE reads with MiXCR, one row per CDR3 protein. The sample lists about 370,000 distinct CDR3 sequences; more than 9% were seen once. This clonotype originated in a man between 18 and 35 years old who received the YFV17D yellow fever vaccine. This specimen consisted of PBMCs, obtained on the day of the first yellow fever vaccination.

The CDR3, as DNA: TGTGCCAGCGGCAGGGTATCCTGGTCCGGGGAGCTGTTTTTT. Amino acids: CASGRVSWSGELFF. This chain uses TRBV5-6 with TRBJ2-2, with TRBD1 as a possible D gene (5 bases). The CDR3 spans 14 residues. Trimming removed 7 bases at V and 6 bases at J, with 16 bases between. From germline, CDR1 is SGHDT and CDR2 YYEEEE.